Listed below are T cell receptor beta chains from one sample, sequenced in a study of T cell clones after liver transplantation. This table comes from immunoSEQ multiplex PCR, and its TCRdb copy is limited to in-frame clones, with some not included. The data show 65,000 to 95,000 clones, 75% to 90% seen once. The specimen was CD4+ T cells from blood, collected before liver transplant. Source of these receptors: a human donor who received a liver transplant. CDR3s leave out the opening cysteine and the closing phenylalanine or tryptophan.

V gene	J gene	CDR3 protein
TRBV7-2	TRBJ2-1	ASSLGGTGSYNEQF
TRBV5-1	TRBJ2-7	ASSPMAGQLYEQY
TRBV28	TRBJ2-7	ASSSHNGYEQY
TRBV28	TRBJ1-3	ASSPGGQTGNTIY
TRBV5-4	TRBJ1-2	ASSLGTGGRYGYT
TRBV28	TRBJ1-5	ASSFVGAGQPQH
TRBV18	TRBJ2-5	ASSPEFATGGDKTQY
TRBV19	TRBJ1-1	ASSPGQGASAF
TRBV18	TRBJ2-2	ASSPTLLFDTGELF
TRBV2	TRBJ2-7	ASSETSGRYEQY
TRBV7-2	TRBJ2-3	ASSTGLSDTQY
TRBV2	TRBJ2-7	ASTQKTGLAYEQY
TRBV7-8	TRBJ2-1	ASSTGLPSYNEQF
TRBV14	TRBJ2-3	ASSLSTDTQY
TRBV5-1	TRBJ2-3	ASSLAGGDWDTQY
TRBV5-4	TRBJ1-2	ASSRLQGSNYGYT
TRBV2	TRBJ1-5	ASSDEVTGNQPQH
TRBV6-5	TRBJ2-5	ASSNHRGRQETQY
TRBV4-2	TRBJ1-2	ASSQDQDRAIT
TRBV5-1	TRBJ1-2	ASSPAQQTANYGYT